The entry below gives a single T cell receptor (beta chain) sequence along with its context. Here immunoSEQ multiplex PCR was the method, and the copy in TCRdb shows in-frame clones only, minus some. The data hold fewer than 250,000 clones, with 87% observed a single time. The data are from a study of cytomegalovirus exposure and HLA in healthy donors. The CDR3 sequence is 15 residues long. Germline V gene data show CDR1 as SGHVS and CDR2 as FQNEAQ. With 5 bases removed from V and 2 bases from J, the gap between germline ends came to 15 bases. The sequencing input was PBMCs. The sequence came from a man in his late teens or twenties in good health and CMV-seronegative. The chain links TRBV7-8 to TRBJ1-1, with D possibly matching TRBD1 (6 bases). The CDR3 DNA sequence: TGTGCCAGCAGCATCCTCAGGGGCTATAACACTGAAGCTTTCTTT. This gives the protein CASSILRGYNTEAFF.